The rows below give T cell receptor beta chains drawn from one sample of a study of T cells in Graves' hyperthyroidism and ophthalmopathy. TCRdb called the multiplex PCR reads again in MiXCR, with one record for every CDR3 protein. The sample records 500,000 to 700,000 distinct CDR3 sequences, 16% being singletons. The sequenced material came from blood. These receptors all stem from a woman under 30 with Graves' hyperthyroidism. CDR3s include the opening cysteine and the closing phenylalanine or tryptophan. The D gene is left open where the match is weak. The size of a clone is reported for some rows only, either as once, few or many, or as a class for expanded clones.

clone_size: few
d_call: TRBD1
cdr3_length: 16
v_call: TRBV7-6
j_call: TRBJ2-7
cdr3_aa: CASSLAGQGAGYEQYF
cdr3_nt: TGTGCCAGCAGTTTAGCGGGACAGGGGGCGGGATACGAGCAGTACTTC

clone_size: .
d_call: .
cdr3_length: 15
v_call: TRBV19
j_call: TRBJ2-1
cdr3_aa: CASSGRTGFGGEQFF
cdr3_nt: TGTGCCAGTAGTGGGAGGACTGGGTTTGGTGGTGAGCAGTTCTTC

clone_size: .
d_call: .
cdr3_length: 15
v_call: TRBV30
j_call: TRBJ2-5
cdr3_aa: CAWSPRPGVRETQYF
cdr3_nt: TGTGCCTGGAGTCCCCGGCCAGGGGTTAGGGAGACCCAGTACTTC

clone_size: .
d_call: TRBD1
cdr3_length: 15
v_call: TRBV13
j_call: TRBJ1-2
cdr3_aa: CASSTTGTGNYGYTF
cdr3_nt: TGTGCCAGCAGCACAACCGGGACAGGGAACTATGGCTACACCTTC

clone_size: .
d_call: TRBD1
cdr3_length: 16
v_call: TRBV6-1
j_call: TRBJ1-5
cdr3_aa: CASSPDRGHGNQPQHF
cdr3_nt: TGTGCCAGCAGTCCAGACAGGGGGCATGGCAATCAGCCCCAGCATTTT

clone_size: many
d_call: .
cdr3_length: 14
v_call: TRBV11-3
j_call: TRBJ1-1
cdr3_aa: CASSVQGMNTEAFF
cdr3_nt: TGTGCCAGCAGCGTACAGGGTATGAACACTGAAGCTTTCTTT

clone_size: few
d_call: TRBD2
cdr3_length: 15
v_call: TRBV12-3/TRBV12-4
j_call: TRBJ2-5
cdr3_aa: CASSQLAGGMQTQYF
cdr3_nt: TGTGCCAGCAGCCAACTAGCGGGGGGGATGCAGACCCAGTACTTC

clone_size: many
d_call: TRBD1
cdr3_length: 17
v_call: TRBV12-5
j_call: TRBJ2-1
cdr3_aa: CASGSAFLQGAVDEQFF
cdr3_nt: TGTGCTAGTGGTTCGGCCTTCTTACAGGGGGCCGTCGATGAGCAGTTCTTC

clone_size: .
d_call: .
cdr3_length: 15
v_call: TRBV4-2
j_call: TRBJ2-1
cdr3_aa: CASSERVGVYNEQFF
cdr3_nt: TGTGCCAGCAGCGAGCGGGTAGGCGTCTACAATGAGCAGTTCTTC

clone_size: few
d_call: .
cdr3_length: 14
v_call: TRBV20-1
j_call: TRBJ2-3
cdr3_aa: CSAQTDGGTDTQYF
cdr3_nt: TGCAGTGCTCAAACGGACGGGGGCACAGATACGCAGTATTTT

clone_size: .
d_call: .
cdr3_length: 14
v_call: TRBV2
j_call: TRBJ2-7
cdr3_aa: CPSSDVPGAREQYF
cdr3_nt: TGTCCCAGCAGTGATGTACCGGGAGCGAGAGAGCAGTACTTC

clone_size: many
d_call: .
cdr3_length: 15
v_call: TRBV12-3/TRBV12-4
j_call: TRBJ2-1
cdr3_aa: CASSPDVGTYNEQFF
cdr3_nt: TGTGCCAGCAGTCCGGACGTCGGCACCTACAATGAGCAGTTCTTC

clone_size: many
d_call: .
cdr3_length: 15
v_call: TRBV28
j_call: TRBJ2-3
cdr3_aa: CATAGERQNADTQYF
cdr3_nt: TGTGCTACGGCCGGAGAGCGCCAAAACGCAGATACGCAGTATTTT

clone_size: .
d_call: TRBD1
cdr3_length: 13
v_call: TRBV20-1
j_call: TRBJ2-7
cdr3_aa: CSAGQGGMYEQYF
cdr3_nt: TGCAGTGCCGGACAGGGGGGGATGTACGAGCAGTACTTC

clone_size: .
d_call: .
cdr3_length: 14
v_call: TRBV27
j_call: TRBJ2-1
cdr3_aa: CASSFGRGANEQFF
cdr3_nt: TGTGCCAGCAGTTTTGGTAGGGGAGCCAATGAGCAGTTCTTC